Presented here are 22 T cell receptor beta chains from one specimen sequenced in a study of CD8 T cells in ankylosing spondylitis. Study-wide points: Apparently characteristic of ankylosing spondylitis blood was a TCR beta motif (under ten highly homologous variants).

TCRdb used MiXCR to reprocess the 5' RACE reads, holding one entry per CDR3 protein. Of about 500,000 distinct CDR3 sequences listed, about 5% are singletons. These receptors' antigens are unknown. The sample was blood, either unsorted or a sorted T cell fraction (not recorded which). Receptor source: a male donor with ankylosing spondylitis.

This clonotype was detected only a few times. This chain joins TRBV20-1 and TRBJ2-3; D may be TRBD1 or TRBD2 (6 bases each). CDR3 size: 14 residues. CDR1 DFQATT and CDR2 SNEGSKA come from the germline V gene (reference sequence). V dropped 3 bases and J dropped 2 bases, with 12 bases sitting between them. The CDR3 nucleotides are TGCAGTGCTAGTAGGGGGGCGTTCACAGATACGCAGTATTTT. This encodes CSASRGAFTDTQYF.

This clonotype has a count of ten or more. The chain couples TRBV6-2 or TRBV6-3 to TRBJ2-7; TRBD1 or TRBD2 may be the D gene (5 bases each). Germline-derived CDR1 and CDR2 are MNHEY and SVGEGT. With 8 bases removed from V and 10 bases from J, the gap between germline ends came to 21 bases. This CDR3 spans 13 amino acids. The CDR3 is CASGGRRRLGQYF. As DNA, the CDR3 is TGTGCCAGCGGGGGACGGCGCCGATTAGGCCAGTACTTC.

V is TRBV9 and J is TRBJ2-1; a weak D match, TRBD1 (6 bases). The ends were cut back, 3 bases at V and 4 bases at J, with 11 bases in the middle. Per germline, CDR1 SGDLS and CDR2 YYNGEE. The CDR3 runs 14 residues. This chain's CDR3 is CASSAGTFYNEQFF. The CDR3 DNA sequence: TGTGCCAGCAGCGCGGGGACATTTTACAATGAGCAGTTCTTC.

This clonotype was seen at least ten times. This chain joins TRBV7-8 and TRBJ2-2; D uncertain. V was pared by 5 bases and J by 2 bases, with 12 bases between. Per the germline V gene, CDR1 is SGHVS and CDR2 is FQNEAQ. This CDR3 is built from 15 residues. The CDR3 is CASSVRLDNTGELFF. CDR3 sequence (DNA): TGTGCCAGCAGCGTCAGACTGGACAACACCGGGGAGCTGTTTTTT. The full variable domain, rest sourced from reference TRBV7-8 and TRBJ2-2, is GAGVSQSPRYKVAKRGQDVALRCDPISGHVSLFWYQQALGQGPEFLTYFQNEAQLDKSGLPSDRFFAERPEGSVSTLKIQRTQQEDSAVYLCASSVRLDNTGELFFGEGSRLTVL.

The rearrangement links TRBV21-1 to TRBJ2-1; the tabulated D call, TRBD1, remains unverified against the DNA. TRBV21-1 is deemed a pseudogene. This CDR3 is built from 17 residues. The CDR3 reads CASLNEGGGEPVGEQFF. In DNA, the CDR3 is TGTGCCAGCCTAAATGAGGGGGGCGGGGAGCCAGTCGGTGAGCAGTTCTTC.

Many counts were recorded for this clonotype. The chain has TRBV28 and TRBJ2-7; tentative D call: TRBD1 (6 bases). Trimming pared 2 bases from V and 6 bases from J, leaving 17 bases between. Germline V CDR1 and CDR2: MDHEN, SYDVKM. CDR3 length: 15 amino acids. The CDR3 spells CASSLILGGHSEQYF. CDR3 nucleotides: TGTGCCAGCAGTTTAATTTTAGGGGGACACTCCGAGCAGTACTTC.

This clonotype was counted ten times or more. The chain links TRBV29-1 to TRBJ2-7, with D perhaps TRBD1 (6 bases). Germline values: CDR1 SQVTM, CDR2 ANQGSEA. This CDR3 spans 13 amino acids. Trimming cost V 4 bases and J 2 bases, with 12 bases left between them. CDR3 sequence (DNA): TGCAGCGTTGTGGACAGAAGGACCTACGAGCAGTACTTC. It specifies CSVVDRRTYEQYF.

The CDR3 loop reads CASGPGENIQYF. The DNA for the CDR3 is TGTGCCAGCGGCCCGGGGGAGAACATTCAGTACTTC. V usage is TRBV6-5 and J usage is TRBJ2-4; D may be TRBD2 (6 bases). Germline values: CDR1 MNHEY, CDR2 SVGAGI. The V and J ends lost 8 bases and 7 bases respectively, with 12 bases between them. CDR3 size: 12 residues.

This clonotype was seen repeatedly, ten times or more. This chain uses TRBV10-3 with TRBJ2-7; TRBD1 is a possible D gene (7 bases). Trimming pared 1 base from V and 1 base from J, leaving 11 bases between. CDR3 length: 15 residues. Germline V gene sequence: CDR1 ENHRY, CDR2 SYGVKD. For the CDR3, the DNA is TGTGCCATCAGTGAGTGGAGGGACAGATCCTACGAGCAGTACTTC. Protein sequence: CAISEWRDRSYEQYF.

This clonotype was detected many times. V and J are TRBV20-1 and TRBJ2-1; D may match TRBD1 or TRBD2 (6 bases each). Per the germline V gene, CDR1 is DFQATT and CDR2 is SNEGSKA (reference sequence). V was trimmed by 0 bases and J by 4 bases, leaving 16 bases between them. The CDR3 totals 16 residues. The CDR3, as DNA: TGCAGTGCTAGAGATCTACGAGGGGGGCAATACAATGAGCAGTTCTTC. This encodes CSARDLRGGQYNEQFF.

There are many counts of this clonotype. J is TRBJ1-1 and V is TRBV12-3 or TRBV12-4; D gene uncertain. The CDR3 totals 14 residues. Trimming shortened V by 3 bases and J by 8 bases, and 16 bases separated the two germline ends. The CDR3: CASSFRVGSPEAFF. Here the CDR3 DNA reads TGTGCCAGCAGTTTTCGGGTGGGGAGCCCAGAAGCTTTCTTT.

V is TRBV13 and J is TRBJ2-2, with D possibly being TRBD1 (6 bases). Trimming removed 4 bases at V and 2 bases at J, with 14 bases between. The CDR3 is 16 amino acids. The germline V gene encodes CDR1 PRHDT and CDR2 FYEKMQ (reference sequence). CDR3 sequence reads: CASSSKGDTNTGELFF. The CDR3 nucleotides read TGTGCCAGCAGCTCAAAGGGGGATACAAACACCGGGGAGCTGTTTTTT.

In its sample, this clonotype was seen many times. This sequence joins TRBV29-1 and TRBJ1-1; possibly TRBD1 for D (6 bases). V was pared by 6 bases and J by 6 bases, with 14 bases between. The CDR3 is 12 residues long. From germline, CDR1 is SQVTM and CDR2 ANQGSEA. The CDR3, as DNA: TGCAGCGTGGGCCACAGGGATCCTGAAGCTTTCTTT. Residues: CSVGHRDPEAFF.

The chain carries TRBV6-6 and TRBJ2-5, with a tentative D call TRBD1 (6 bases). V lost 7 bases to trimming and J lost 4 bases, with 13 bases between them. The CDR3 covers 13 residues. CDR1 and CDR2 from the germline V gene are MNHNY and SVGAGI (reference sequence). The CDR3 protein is CASTPTGIETQYF. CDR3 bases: TGTGCCAGCACCCCCACAGGGATAGAGACCCAGTACTTC.

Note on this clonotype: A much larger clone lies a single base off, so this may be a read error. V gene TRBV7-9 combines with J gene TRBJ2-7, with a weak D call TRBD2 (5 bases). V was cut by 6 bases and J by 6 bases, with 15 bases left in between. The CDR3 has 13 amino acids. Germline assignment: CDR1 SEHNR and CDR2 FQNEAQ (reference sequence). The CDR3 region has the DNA TGTGCCAGCAGGGACTCCCATACCTCCGAGCAGTACTTC. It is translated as CASRDSHTSEQYF.

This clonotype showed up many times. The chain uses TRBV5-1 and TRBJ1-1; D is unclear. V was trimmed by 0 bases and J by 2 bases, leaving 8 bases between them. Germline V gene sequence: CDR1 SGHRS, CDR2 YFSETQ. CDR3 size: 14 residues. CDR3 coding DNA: TGCGCCAGCAGCTTGGTGCCCCTAAACACTGAAGCTTTCTTT. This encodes CASSLVPLNTEAFF.

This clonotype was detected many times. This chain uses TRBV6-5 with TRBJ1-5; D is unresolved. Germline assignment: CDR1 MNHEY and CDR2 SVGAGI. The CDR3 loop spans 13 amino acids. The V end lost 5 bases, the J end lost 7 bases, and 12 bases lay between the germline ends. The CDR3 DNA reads TGTGCCAGCAGTCAGTCAAGTCGACAGCCCCAGCATTTT. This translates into CASSQSSRQPQHF.

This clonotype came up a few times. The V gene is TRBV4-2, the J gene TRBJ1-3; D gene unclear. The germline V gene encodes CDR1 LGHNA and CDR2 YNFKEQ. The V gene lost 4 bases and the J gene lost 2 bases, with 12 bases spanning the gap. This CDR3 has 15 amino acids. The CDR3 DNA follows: TGTGCCAGCAGCCCGAGGCTCTTCGCTGGAAACACCATATATTTT. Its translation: CASSPRLFAGNTIYF.

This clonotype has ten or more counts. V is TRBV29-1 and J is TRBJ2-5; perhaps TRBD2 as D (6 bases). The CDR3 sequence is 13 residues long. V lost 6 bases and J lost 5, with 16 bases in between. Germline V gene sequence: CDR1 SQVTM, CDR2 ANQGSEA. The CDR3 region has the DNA TGCAGCGTGCGGGGATTCTCAAGGGAGACCCAGTACTTC. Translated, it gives CSVRGFSRETQYF.

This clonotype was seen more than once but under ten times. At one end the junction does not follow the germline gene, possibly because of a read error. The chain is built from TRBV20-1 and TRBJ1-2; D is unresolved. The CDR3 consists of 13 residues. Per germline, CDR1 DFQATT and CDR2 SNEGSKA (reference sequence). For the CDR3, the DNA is TGCAGTGCCATCGGGCGGACCTTCTATGGCTCCACCTTC. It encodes CSAIGRTFYGSTF.

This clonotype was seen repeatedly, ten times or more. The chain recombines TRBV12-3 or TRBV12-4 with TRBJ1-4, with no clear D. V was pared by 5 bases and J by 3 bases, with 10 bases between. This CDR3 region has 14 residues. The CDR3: CASSPRTANEKLFF. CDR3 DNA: TGTGCCAGCAGTCCTCGTACGGCTAATGAAAAACTGTTTTTT.

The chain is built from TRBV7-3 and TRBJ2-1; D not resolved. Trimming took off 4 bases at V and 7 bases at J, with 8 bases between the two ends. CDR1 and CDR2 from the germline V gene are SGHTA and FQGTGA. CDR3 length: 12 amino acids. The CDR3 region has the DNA TGTGCCAGCAGCTCCTCTAGAAATGAGCAGTTCTTC. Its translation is CASSSSRNEQFF.